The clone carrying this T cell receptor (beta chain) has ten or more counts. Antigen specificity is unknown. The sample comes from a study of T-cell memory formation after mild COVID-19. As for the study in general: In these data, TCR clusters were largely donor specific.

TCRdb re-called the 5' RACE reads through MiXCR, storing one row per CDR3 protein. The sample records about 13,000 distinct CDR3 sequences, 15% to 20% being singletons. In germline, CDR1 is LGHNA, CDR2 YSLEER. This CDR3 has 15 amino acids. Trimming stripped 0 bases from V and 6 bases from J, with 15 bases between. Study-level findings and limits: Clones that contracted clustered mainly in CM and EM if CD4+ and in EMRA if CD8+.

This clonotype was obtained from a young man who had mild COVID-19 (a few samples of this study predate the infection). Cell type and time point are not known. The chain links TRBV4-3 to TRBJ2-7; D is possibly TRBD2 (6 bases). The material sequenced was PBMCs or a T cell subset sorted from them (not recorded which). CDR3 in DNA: TGCGCCAGCAGCCAAGAGGGAGAACTAGCAAGCGAGCAGTACTTC. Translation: CASSQEGELASEQYF.